This T cell receptor beta chain derives from a study of blood T cell repertoires in COVID-19. Across the study: Sample material is recorded as cDNA or gDNA derived from T cells, B-cell-depleted T cells, or PBMCs.

Enrolment of Seattle patients took place during active infection, and they were followed longitudinally. Germline CDR1 reads LGHNT; CDR2 reads FRNRAP. With 1 base removed from V and 1 base from J, the gap between germline ends came to 5 bases. The CDR3 contains 13 residues. In the authors' methods: From reference gene primer amplification, estimates of nucleated cell counts were derived. Method: immunoSEQ multiplex PCR; TCRdb's copy keeps in-frame clones and lacks some. V and J calls and clone size come straight from that table; D and trimming were deduced from the DNA. The profile shows about 120,000 clones, about 92% of them singletons.

The source is a man aged 55 to 70 with COVID-19, enrolled during active disease. The sequenced sample was peripheral blood. V gene TRBV12-5 combines with J gene TRBJ2-7; D is unresolved. The CDR3 sequence: CASGLGVSYEQYF. The CDR3 coding sequence is TGTGCTAGTGGTTTGGGTGTATCCTACGAGCAGTACTTC.